Listed below are T cell receptor beta chains from one sample, sequenced in a study of T cells in Graves' hyperthyroidism and ophthalmopathy. One entry per CDR3 protein results from TCRdb running MiXCR on the multiplex PCR reads. The table includes around 190,000 distinct CDR3 sequences, over 15% detected once. The sequencing sample was made of blood. Receptors were obtained from a woman aged 45-65 years with Graves' hyperthyroidism. The CDR3 runs from the conserved cysteine through the conserved F or W. Fields, in order: V gene, clone size, D gene, J gene, CDR3 DNA, CDR3 protein. The D gene is left open where the match is weak. Clone size is not always given. Where it is, it says once, few, many or a class for expanded clones.

v_gene: TRBV7-9
abundance: many
d_gene: NA
j_gene: TRBJ1-2
CDR3nt: TGTGCCAGCAGCTTAGTCAGCGTAAGAAGCGGCTACACCTTC
CDR3aa: CASSLVSVRSGYTF

v_gene: TRBV4-3
abundance: once
d_gene: NA
j_gene: TRBJ2-3
CDR3nt: TGCGCCAGCAGCCAAGATGTGGGGCGCAGCACAGATACGCAGTATTTT
CDR3aa: CASSQDVGRSTDTQYF

v_gene: TRBV7-9
abundance: NA
d_gene: NA
j_gene: TRBJ1-4
CDR3nt: TGTGCCAGCAGCAGGGACATAAGGGATGAAAAACTGTTTTTT
CDR3aa: CASSRDIRDEKLFF

v_gene: TRBV7-3
abundance: once
d_gene: TRBD2
j_gene: TRBJ2-1
CDR3nt: TGTGCCAGCAGCTTAATGGCGGGGGGGTATAATGAGCAGTTCTTC
CDR3aa: CASSLMAGGYNEQFF

v_gene: TRBV28
abundance: NA
d_gene: NA
j_gene: TRBJ1-1
CDR3nt: TGTGCCAGCAGTTTAGGTGGGGCAGGGGTGAACACTGAAGCTTTCTTT
CDR3aa: CASSLGGAGVNTEAFF

v_gene: TRBV28
abundance: many
d_gene: NA
j_gene: TRBJ1-2
CDR3nt: TGTGCCAGCAGCGAGACTGATTATGGCTACACCTTC
CDR3aa: CASSETDYGYTF

v_gene: TRBV6-1
abundance: many
d_gene: TRBD1
j_gene: TRBJ1-5
CDR3nt: TGTGCCAGCAAAAGAACAGGGGGACATCAGCCCCAGCATTTT
CDR3aa: CASKRTGGHQPQHF

v_gene: TRBV12-3/TRBV12-4
abundance: many
d_gene: NA
j_gene: TRBJ1-1
CDR3nt: TGTGCCAGCAGTTTATCTGGGGAGATGACTGAAGCTTTCTTT
CDR3aa: CASSLSGEMTEAFF

v_gene: TRBV12-3/TRBV12-4
abundance: many
d_gene: NA
j_gene: TRBJ2-3
CDR3nt: TGTGCCAGCATTAATAGAGGGGCAGGAGATACGCAGTATTTT
CDR3aa: CASINRGAGDTQYF

v_gene: TRBV5-6
abundance: many
d_gene: NA
j_gene: TRBJ1-5
CDR3nt: TGTGCCAGCAGCTTAGGTGGGAATAGCAATCAGCCCCAGCATTTT
CDR3aa: CASSLGGNSNQPQHF

v_gene: TRBV19
abundance: many
d_gene: NA
j_gene: TRBJ1-2
CDR3nt: TGTGCCAGTACCAATAATCCCTCCGGCTACACCTTC
CDR3aa: CASTNNPSGYTF

v_gene: TRBV5-4
abundance: many
d_gene: TRBD1
j_gene: TRBJ2-7
CDR3nt: TGTGCCACCAGATTGAGGGACAGGGAATACGAGCAGTACTTC
CDR3aa: CATRLRDREYEQYF

v_gene: TRBV7-2
abundance: many
d_gene: NA
j_gene: TRBJ2-5
CDR3nt: TGTGCCAGCAGCTTAATGGAGTTGGGGATTCAAGAGACCCAGTACTTC
CDR3aa: CASSLMELGIQETQYF

v_gene: TRBV20-1
abundance: many
d_gene: TRBD2
j_gene: TRBJ2-7
CDR3nt: TGCAGTGCTGCGACTAGCGGGGCTTCCTACGAGCAGTACTTC
CDR3aa: CSAATSGASYEQYF

v_gene: TRBV20-1
abundance: many
d_gene: TRBD2
j_gene: TRBJ2-5
CDR3nt: TGCAGTGCTAGAGGCGGGGGGGTACAAGAGACCCAGTACTTC
CDR3aa: CSARGGGVQETQYF

v_gene: TRBV4-2
abundance: few
d_gene: NA
j_gene: TRBJ1-1
CDR3nt: TGTGCCAGCAGTAGCCAAAAGAGACGGGGGAAGAACACTGAAGCTTTCTTT
CDR3aa: CASSSQKRRGKNTEAFF

v_gene: TRBV3-1
abundance: many
d_gene: NA
j_gene: TRBJ1-6
CDR3nt: TGTGCCAGCAGCCAAGATGGGTATTCACCCCTCCACTTT
CDR3aa: CASSQDGYSPLHF

v_gene: TRBV20-1
abundance: many
d_gene: NA
j_gene: TRBJ2-3
CDR3nt: TGCAGTGCGGGCGGAGGCACAGATACGCAGTATTTT
CDR3aa: CSAGGGTDTQYF

v_gene: TRBV5-1
abundance: many
d_gene: NA
j_gene: TRBJ1-1
CDR3nt: TGCGCCAGCAGCTTGTACGAAGAACGGACTGAAGCTTTCTTT
CDR3aa: CASSLYEERTEAFF

v_gene: TRBV5-4
abundance: few
d_gene: NA
j_gene: TRBJ2-1
CDR3nt: TGTGCCGATTCCACGCTTCCAGCCAGCGATGAGCAGTTCTTC
CDR3aa: CADSTLPASDEQFF

v_gene: TRBV20-1
abundance: few
d_gene: NA
j_gene: TRBJ1-1
CDR3nt: TGCAGCTCCTACGACAGATCGAACACTGAAGCTTTCTTT
CDR3aa: CSSYDRSNTEAFF

v_gene: TRBV27
abundance: NA
d_gene: NA
j_gene: TRBJ1-5
CDR3nt: TGTGCCAGCAGTTCCCAGTTTAGAGTCAATCAGCCCCAGCATTTT
CDR3aa: CASSSQFRVNQPQHF

v_gene: TRBV6-6
abundance: many
d_gene: TRBD2
j_gene: TRBJ2-2
CDR3nt: TGTGCCAGCAGTTACAGGACTAGCGGGGACACCGGGGAGCTGTTTTTT
CDR3aa: CASSYRTSGDTGELFF

v_gene: TRBV6-1
abundance: many
d_gene: TRBD1
j_gene: TRBJ1-1
CDR3nt: TGTGCCAGCAGACCCTACGAGACAGGGTCGAACACTGAAGCTTTCTTT
CDR3aa: CASRPYETGSNTEAFF

v_gene: TRBV5-1
abundance: many
d_gene: TRBD2
j_gene: TRBJ2-3
CDR3nt: TGCGCCAGCAGCTTCCGACTAGCGGGGAAGGCAGATACGCAGTATTTT
CDR3aa: CASSFRLAGKADTQYF

v_gene: TRBV12-3/TRBV12-4
abundance: many
d_gene: NA
j_gene: TRBJ1-5
CDR3nt: TGTGCCAGCAGTCCAGAAGGGACCTCATTTAATCAGCCCCAGCATTTT
CDR3aa: CASSPEGTSFNQPQHF

v_gene: TRBV7-2
abundance: many
d_gene: NA
j_gene: TRBJ1-6
CDR3nt: TGTGCCAGCAGCAGGGGGGCAGCCTCTTCACCCCTCCACTTT
CDR3aa: CASSRGAASSPLHF

v_gene: TRBV7-2
abundance: many
d_gene: TRBD2
j_gene: TRBJ2-3
CDR3nt: TGTGCCAGCAGCTTACCGAGCGGGGCCACAGATACGCAGTATTTT
CDR3aa: CASSLPSGATDTQYF

v_gene: TRBV11-2
abundance: many
d_gene: TRBD1
j_gene: TRBJ1-1
CDR3nt: TGTGCCAGCAGCTCCCTCCAGGGGGCTGAAGCTTTCTTT
CDR3aa: CASSSLQGAEAFF

v_gene: TRBV18
abundance: NA
d_gene: NA
j_gene: TRBJ2-2
CDR3nt: TGTGCCAGCTCACCGCCCGGGACAACGAACACCGGGGAGCTGTTTTTT
CDR3aa: CASSPPGTTNTGELFF

v_gene: TRBV10-1
abundance: NA
d_gene: NA
j_gene: TRBJ1-1
CDR3nt: TGCGCCAGCAGGCCGGGGCCAGGGAACACTGAAGCTTTCTTT
CDR3aa: CASRPGPGNTEAFF

v_gene: TRBV5-5
abundance: many
d_gene: NA
j_gene: TRBJ1-1
CDR3nt: TGTGCCAGCAGCCTGGCGGTCCAGGCGTATGAAGCTTTCTTT
CDR3aa: CASSLAVQAYEAFF

v_gene: TRBV9
abundance: many
d_gene: TRBD1
j_gene: TRBJ2-7
CDR3nt: TGTGCCAGCAGCGTAGCTGCGGGACAGGGAATCCACGAGCAGTACTTC
CDR3aa: CASSVAAGQGIHEQYF

v_gene: TRBV20-1
abundance: many
d_gene: TRBD2
j_gene: TRBJ2-3
CDR3nt: TGCAGTGCTAGAGGAGGCCCCGAAGCGGGGCCAGATACGCAGTATTTT
CDR3aa: CSARGGPEAGPDTQYF

v_gene: TRBV9
abundance: NA
d_gene: TRBD1
j_gene: TRBJ1-2
CDR3nt: TGTGCCAGCAGCGTAGGGACAGGGATTTCTAACTATGGCTACACCTTC
CDR3aa: CASSVGTGISNYGYTF

v_gene: TRBV27
abundance: NA
d_gene: TRBD1
j_gene: TRBJ2-7
CDR3nt: TGTGCCAGCAGCGGGACAGGGGCTAACTACGAGCAGTACTTC
CDR3aa: CASSGTGANYEQYF

v_gene: TRBV5-1
abundance: few
d_gene: TRBD1
j_gene: TRBJ2-7
CDR3nt: TGCGCCAGCAGCTTGGGGAGTGGACAGGGGTGGGACGAGCAGTACTTC
CDR3aa: CASSLGSGQGWDEQYF

v_gene: TRBV7-8
abundance: NA
d_gene: TRBD1
j_gene: TRBJ2-1
CDR3nt: TGTGCCAGCAGCTCGGGACAGGGCGTCGGAAATGAGCAGTTCTTC
CDR3aa: CASSSGQGVGNEQFF

v_gene: TRBV4-3
abundance: many
d_gene: NA
j_gene: TRBJ1-1
CDR3nt: TGCGCCAGCAGCCAAGAGCTCCGAACTGAAGCTTTCTTT
CDR3aa: CASSQELRTEAFF

v_gene: TRBV28
abundance: NA
d_gene: TRBD1
j_gene: TRBJ1-5
CDR3nt: TGTGCCAGCAGTCCCGGGACAGGTTTGAGCAATCAGCCCCAGCATTTT
CDR3aa: CASSPGTGLSNQPQHF

v_gene: TRBV5-1
abundance: many
d_gene: NA
j_gene: TRBJ2-5
CDR3nt: TGCGCCAGCAGCTTTCAGGGAGAGACCCAGTACTTC
CDR3aa: CASSFQGETQYF

v_gene: TRBV6-1
abundance: many
d_gene: TRBD1
j_gene: TRBJ2-2
CDR3nt: TGTGCCAGCAGTGACGGGACAGGGATTCCCGGGGAGCTGTTTTTT
CDR3aa: CASSDGTGIPGELFF

v_gene: TRBV10-2
abundance: many
d_gene: TRBD1
j_gene: TRBJ1-2
CDR3nt: TGCGCCAGCATCGACAGGGACGAGGGCTACACCTTC
CDR3aa: CASIDRDEGYTF

v_gene: TRBV12-3/TRBV12-4
abundance: many
d_gene: NA
j_gene: TRBJ1-4
CDR3nt: TGTGCCAGCAGTTTAGGCCTCCCAGAAAAACTGTTTTTT
CDR3aa: CASSLGLPEKLFF